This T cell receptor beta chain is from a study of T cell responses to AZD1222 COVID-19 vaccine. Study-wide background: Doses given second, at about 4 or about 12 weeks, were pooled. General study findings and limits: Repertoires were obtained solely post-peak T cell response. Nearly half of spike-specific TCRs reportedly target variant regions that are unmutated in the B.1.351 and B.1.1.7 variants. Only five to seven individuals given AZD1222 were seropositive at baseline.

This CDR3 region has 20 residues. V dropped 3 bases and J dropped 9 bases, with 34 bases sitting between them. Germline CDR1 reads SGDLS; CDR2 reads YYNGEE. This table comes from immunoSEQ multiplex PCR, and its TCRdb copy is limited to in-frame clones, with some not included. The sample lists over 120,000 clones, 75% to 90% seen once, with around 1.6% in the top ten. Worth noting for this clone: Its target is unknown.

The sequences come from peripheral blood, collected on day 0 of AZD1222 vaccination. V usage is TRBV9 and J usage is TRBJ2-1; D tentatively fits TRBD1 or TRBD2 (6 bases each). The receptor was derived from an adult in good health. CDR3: CASSAPNPYGGPPAPGEQFF. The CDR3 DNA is TGTGCCAGCAGCGCCCCAAACCCGTATGGGGGGCCACCCGCACCCGGTGAGCAGTTCTTC.